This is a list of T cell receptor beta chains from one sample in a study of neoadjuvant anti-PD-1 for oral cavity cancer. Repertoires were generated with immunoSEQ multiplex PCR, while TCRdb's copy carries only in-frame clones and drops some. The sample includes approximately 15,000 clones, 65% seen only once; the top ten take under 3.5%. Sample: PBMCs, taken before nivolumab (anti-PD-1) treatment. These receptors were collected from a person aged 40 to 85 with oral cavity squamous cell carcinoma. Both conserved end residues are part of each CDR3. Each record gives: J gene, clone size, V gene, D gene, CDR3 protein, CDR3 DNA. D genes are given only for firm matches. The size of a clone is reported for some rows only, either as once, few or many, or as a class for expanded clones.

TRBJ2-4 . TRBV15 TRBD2 CATPRTSNNIQYF TGTGCCACCCCGCGGACTAGCAATAACATTCAGTACTTC
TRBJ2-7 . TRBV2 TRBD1 CASSERSSYRDRAYEQYF TGTGCCAGCAGTGAAAGGTCCTCGTATAGGGACAGGGCCTACGAGCAGTACTTC
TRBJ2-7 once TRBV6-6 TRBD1 CASSLPGQGAYEQYF TGTGCCAGCAGCCTGCCGGGACAGGGGGCATACGAGCAGTACTTC
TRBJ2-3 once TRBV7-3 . CASSLPGEDTQYF TGTGCCAGCAGCTTACCAGGGGAAGATACGCAGTATTTT
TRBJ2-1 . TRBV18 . CASSHRPHGRRSYNEQFF TGTGCCAGCTCTCACCGCCCCCACGGCAGACGGTCCTACAATGAGCAGTTCTTC
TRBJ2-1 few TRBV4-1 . CASSQYNEQFF TGCGCCAGCAGCCAATACAATGAGCAGTTCTTC
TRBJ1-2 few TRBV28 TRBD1 CASSLSTGGPNYGYTF TGTGCCAGCAGTTTGAGCACAGGGGGACCCAACTATGGCTACACCTTC
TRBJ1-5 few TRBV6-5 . CALVRPQHF TGTGCCCTCGTACGGCCCCAGCATTTT
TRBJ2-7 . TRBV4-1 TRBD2 CASSQGDRSYLSGRASYEQYF TGCGCCAGCAGCCAGGGGGACAGGTCGTACCTTAGCGGGAGGGCCTCCTACGAGCAGTACTTC
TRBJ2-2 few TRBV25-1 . CASSEYLGETGELFF TGTGCCAGCAGTGAATACTTGGGGGAAACCGGGGAGCTGTTTTTT
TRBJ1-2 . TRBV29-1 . CSVERGVNGGYTF TGCAGCGTTGAGAGGGGGGTCAACGGTGGCTACACCTTC
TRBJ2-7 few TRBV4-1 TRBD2 CASSQVFNRGGGSYEQYF TGCGCCAGCAGCCAAGTTTTCAATCGCGGCGGGGGATCCTACGAGCAGTACTTC
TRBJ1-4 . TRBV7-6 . CASSLDGASNEKLFF TGTGCCAGCAGCTTAGACGGGGCTTCTAATGAAAAACTGTTTTTT
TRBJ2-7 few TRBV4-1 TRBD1 CASRFDRGRLSYEQYF TGCGCCAGCAGATTCGACAGGGGCCGCCTAAGTTACGAGCAGTACTTC
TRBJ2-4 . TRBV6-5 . CASRRRTVNIQYF TGTGCCAGCAGACGGCGGACAGTAAACATTCAGTACTTC
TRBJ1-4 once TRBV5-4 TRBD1 CASSLSAGGNEKLFF TGTGCCAGCAGCTTGAGTGCAGGGGGTAATGAAAAACTGTTTTTT
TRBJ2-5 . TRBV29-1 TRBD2 CSVPGLAGETQYF TGCAGCGTTCCGGGACTAGCGGGGGAGACCCAGTACTTC
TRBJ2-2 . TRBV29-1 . CSVEGRPGAGELFF TGCAGCGTTGAGGGCAGGCCGGGCGCCGGGGAGCTGTTTTTT
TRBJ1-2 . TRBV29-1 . CSVATTGNEVDGYTF TGCAGCGTTGCTACCACAGGGAACGAAGTGGATGGCTACACCTTC
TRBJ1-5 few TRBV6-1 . CASNTQGDQPQHF TGTGCCAGCAACACGCAGGGCGATCAGCCCCAGCATTTT
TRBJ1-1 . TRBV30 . CAWSVQRNTEAFF TGTGCCTGGAGTGTACAGAGGAACACTGAAGCTTTCTTT
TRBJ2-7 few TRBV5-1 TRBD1 CASSLVWDSSYEQYF TGCGCCAGCAGCTTGGTATGGGACAGCTCCTACGAGCAGTACTTC
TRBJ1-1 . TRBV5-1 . CASSLEQGMSEAFF TGCGCCAGCAGCTTGGAACAGGGAATGTCTGAAGCTTTCTTT
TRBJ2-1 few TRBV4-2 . CASSQEVGINEQFF TGTGCCAGCAGCCAAGAAGTTGGTATCAATGAGCAGTTCTTC
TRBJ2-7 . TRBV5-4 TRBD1 CASSLGQGFSYEQYF TGTGCCAGCAGCTTGGGACAGGGCTTCTCCTACGAGCAGTACTTC
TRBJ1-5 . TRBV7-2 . CASSWKPNQPQHF TGTGCCAGCAGCTGGAAACCAAATCAGCCCCAGCATTTT
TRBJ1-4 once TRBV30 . CAWSKKSADQKLFF TGTGCCTGGAGTAAGAAGTCGGCGGATCAAAAACTGTTTTTT
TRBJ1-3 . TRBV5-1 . CASRSEGPGNTIYF TGCGCCAGCAGGTCGGAGGGCCCTGGAAACACCATATATTTT
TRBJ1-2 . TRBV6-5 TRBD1 CASSATGGHYGYTF TGTGCCAGCAGTGCAACAGGGGGGCACTATGGCTACACCTTC
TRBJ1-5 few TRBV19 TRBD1 CASSRTGVQPQHF TGTGCCAGTAGTAGGACAGGGGTTCAGCCCCAGCATTTT
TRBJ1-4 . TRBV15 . CATSRGGDEKLFF TGTGCCACCAGCAGAGGGGGGGATGAAAAACTGTTTTTT
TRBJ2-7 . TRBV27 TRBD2 CASSSWTSGSFYEQYF TGTGCCAGCAGTTCCTGGACTAGCGGGAGTTTCTACGAGCAGTACTTC
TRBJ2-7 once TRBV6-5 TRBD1 CASSFPGQGTHEQYF TGTGCCAGCAGTTTTCCGGGACAGGGTACACACGAGCAGTACTTC
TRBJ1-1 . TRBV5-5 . CASSLNIGEAFF TGTGCCAGCAGCTTGAATATTGGGGAAGCTTTCTTT
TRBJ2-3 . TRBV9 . CASSEAWDTQYF TGTGCCAGCAGCGAAGCGTGGGATACGCAGTATTTT
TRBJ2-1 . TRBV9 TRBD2 CASSVGPPIAGGYNEQFF TGTGCCAGCAGCGTAGGGCCCCCAATAGCGGGGGGTTACAATGAGCAGTTCTTC
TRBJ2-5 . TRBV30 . CAWSSETQYF TGTGCCTGGAGTAGTGAGACCCAGTACTTC
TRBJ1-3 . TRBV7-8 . CASSLEIAESSGNTIYF TGTGCCAGCAGCTTAGAGATTGCGGAAAGCTCTGGAAACACCATATATTTT